One and the same sample provided the 8 T cell receptor beta chains below, sequenced in a study of CD8 T cells in ankylosing spondylitis. MiXCR was run by TCRdb on the 5' RACE reads, yielding one entry per CDR3 protein. The sample holds some 120,000 distinct CDR3 sequences, 12% to 15% seen once. Source material: blood, either unsorted or a sorted T cell fraction (not recorded which). All receptors derive from a female donor with ankylosing spondylitis or in good health (not recorded which).

This clonotype came up a few times. The chain is built from TRBV12-3 or TRBV12-4 and TRBJ2-3, with D perhaps TRBD1 or TRBD2 (5 bases each). The CDR3 loop spans 14 amino acids. V lost 7 bases and J 0 bases, leaving 11 bases between the germline ends. CDR3 nucleotides: TGTGCCAGCACCCCGGGGCACAGCACAGATACGCAGTATTTT. It codes for CASTPGHSTDTQYF.

The genes are TRBV27 and TRBJ2-7, with 7 bases that match TRBD2. Trimming cost V 6 bases and J 2 bases; bases outside gene matches: 7. Germline values: CDR1 MNHEY, CDR2 SMNVEV (reference sequence). The CDR3 covers 14 residues. CDR3 sequence reads: CASSGGTPTYEQYF. The CDR3 bases are TGTGCCAGCAGCGGGGGGACGCCTACCTACGAGCAGTACTTC.

This clonotype was counted at least ten times. This sequence joins TRBV6-1 and TRBJ1-1, with a weak D call TRBD1 (6 bases). Trimming left V 4 bases short and J 1 base short, with 13 bases between. In germline, CDR1 is MNHNS, CDR2 SASEGT. The CDR3 is 15 amino acids. The CDR3: CASSGQGGSNTEAFF. Here the CDR3 DNA reads TGTGCCAGCAGTGGACAAGGGGGGTCGAACACTGAAGCTTTCTTT.

This clonotype was seen many times. This chain joins TRBV12-3 or TRBV12-4 and TRBJ2-3; D is uncertain. V lost 5 bases to trimming and J lost 0 bases, with 12 bases between them. The CDR3 extends over 15 amino acids. The CDR3 reads CASSKARHSTDTQYF. CDR3 bases: TGTGCCAGCAGTAAGGCGCGACACAGCACAGATACGCAGTATTTT.

The gene calls are TRBV6-1 and TRBJ2-1; D is unclear. V was trimmed by 7 bases and J by 6 bases, leaving 16 bases between them. The CDR3 is made up of 14 amino acids. In germline, CDR1 is MNHNS, CDR2 SASEGT. The CDR3 DNA sequence: TGTGCCAGCACCCAGACTCCTTCCGGCAATGAGCAGTTCTTC. It translates to CASTQTPSGNEQFF.

This clonotype was picked up many times. This chain joins TRBV5-1 and TRBJ2-1; the match to TRBD2 covers 13 bases. V shed 4 bases, J shed 9 bases, and the junction held 7 bases outside the gene matches. Germline V CDR1 and CDR2: SGHRS, YFSETQ. The CDR3 loop spans 15 amino acids. The CDR3 reads CASSLGLAGVVEQFF. The CDR3 region has the DNA TGCGCCAGCAGCCTAGGACTAGCGGGAGTGGTTGAGCAGTTCTTC.

This clonotype was seen many times. The V gene is TRBV9, the J gene TRBJ2-7; D is perhaps TRBD1 or TRBD2 (5 bases each). Looked up from germline, CDR1 is SGDLS and CDR2 is YYNGEE. The length of the CDR3 is 13 residues. The V end was cut by 5 bases, the J end by 3 bases, with 12 bases between. The CDR3 loop is CASSVAGSYEQYF. The CDR3 DNA reads TGTGCCAGCAGTGTGGCAGGGAGCTACGAGCAGTACTTC.

The chain links TRBV12-3 or TRBV12-4 to TRBJ2-1; 9 nucleotides agree with TRBD2. J lost 5 bases, V lost 2 bases, and 1 base had no gene match. The CDR3 runs 14 residues. The CDR3 loop reads CASSLRLADNEQFF. In DNA form, the CDR3 reads TGTGCCAGCAGTTTACGACTAGCGGACAATGAGCAGTTCTTC.